These T cell receptor beta chains were read from a single sample in a study of blood T cell repertoires in COVID-19. Here immunoSEQ multiplex PCR was the method, and the copy in TCRdb shows in-frame clones only, minus some. This table holds 50,000 to 55,000 clones, more than 70% found once. Sequencing was carried out using peripheral blood. These receptors were collected from a woman older than 75 with acute or convalescent COVID-19. CDR3s include the opening cysteine and the closing phenylalanine or tryptophan. The D gene is left open where the match is weak. Part of the rows lack a size; the others show once, few, many or a class for expanded clones.

CDR3aa | CDR3nt | abundance | j_gene | v_gene | d_gene
CSASPHGLAGVGETQYF | TGCAGTGCTAGTCCCCATGGACTAGCGGGAGTAGGAGAGACCCAGTACTTC | few | TRBJ2-5 | TRBV20-1 | TRBD2
CASTEQGGSNQPQHF | TGTGCCAGCACTGAACAGGGGGGTTCTAATCAGCCCCAGCATTTT | - | TRBJ1-5 | TRBV2 | TRBD1
CASSGGQGGSLVGNTIYF | TGTGCCAGCAGCGGAGGACAGGGGGGGAGTTTAGTTGGAAACACCATATATTTT | - | TRBJ1-3 | TRBV9 | TRBD1
CASSVGRGETQYF | TGTGCCAGCAGCGTTGGGAGGGGAGAGACCCAGTACTTC | once | TRBJ2-5 | TRBV4-2 | TRBD2
CASSESSGGSTDTQYF | TGTGCCAGCAGTGAGTCTAGCGGGGGATCCACAGATACGCAGTATTTT | - | TRBJ2-3 | TRBV6-1 | TRBD2
CASSQDGTLGNTIYF | TGTGCCAGCAGTCAAGACGGGACACTTGGAAACACCATATATTTT | - | TRBJ1-3 | TRBV9 | -
CASRRPGQGDGGYTF | TGTGCCAGCAGACGCCCGGGACAGGGGGATGGCGGCTACACCTTC | - | TRBJ1-2 | TRBV4-2 | TRBD1
CASSKSGVYNEQFF | TGTGCCAGCAGCAAGAGCGGAGTCTACAATGAGCAGTTCTTC | - | TRBJ2-1 | TRBV5-4 | -
CASRPTVNNEQFF | TGTGCCAGCAGACCGACAGTAAACAATGAGCAGTTCTTC | - | TRBJ2-1 | TRBV27 | -
CASSPNRGPAYEQYF | TGTGCCAGCTCACCAAACAGGGGGCCAGCCTACGAGCAGTACTTC | few | TRBJ2-7 | TRBV18 | TRBD1
CATSDKSGTAYNEQFF | TGTGCCACCAGTGATAAATCCGGGACAGCCTACAATGAGCAGTTCTTC | - | TRBJ2-1 | TRBV24-1 | TRBD1
CASSIGQAVEQYF | TGTGCCAGTAGTATAGGGCAGGCTGTCGAGCAGTACTTC | - | TRBJ2-7 | TRBV19 | -
CASSTRTSIREQYF | TGTGCCAGCAGCACTCGGACTAGCATCCGCGAGCAGTACTTC | - | TRBJ2-7 | TRBV7-2 | TRBD2
CATSGGERDTQYF | TGTGCCACTAGCGGGGGGGAGAGAGATACGCAGTATTTT | - | TRBJ2-3 | TRBV10-3 | TRBD2
CASRGTEYNEQFF | TGTGCCAGTAGGGGGACTGAGTACAATGAGCAGTTCTTC | once | TRBJ2-1 | TRBV19 | -
CASSQGGGNTIYF | TGTGCCAGTAGCCAGGGTGGTGGAAACACCATATATTTT | - | TRBJ1-3 | TRBV19 | -
CASSQEFRDYNEQFF | TGTGCCAGCAGCCAAGAGTTCAGGGACTACAATGAGCAGTTCTTC | once | TRBJ2-1 | TRBV3-1/TRBV3-2 | -
CASSQGQGRDGYTF | TGTGCCAGCTCCCAAGGGCAGGGGCGAGATGGCTACACCTTC | - | TRBJ1-2 | TRBV18 | -
CASSEAGQGRGYTF | TGTGCCAGCAGTGAAGCGGGACAGGGTAGGGGCTACACCTTC | - | TRBJ1-2 | TRBV6-1 | TRBD1
CASSQSQDNISPLHF | TGCGCCAGCAGCCAGTCCCAGGACAATATTTCACCCCTCCACTTT | once | TRBJ1-6 | TRBV4-1 | -
CASSEWGHGSYNEQFF | TGTGCCAGCAGTGAATGGGGGCATGGGTCCTACAATGAGCAGTTCTTC | - | TRBJ2-1 | TRBV2 | -
CASKEGLKADTQYF | TGCGCCAGCAAGGAGGGTCTTAAGGCAGATACGCAGTATTTT | - | TRBJ2-3 | TRBV5-1 | -
CASSLGGRGDTQYF | TGTGCCAGCAGTCTGGGGGGTAGGGGAGATACGCAGTATTTT | once | TRBJ2-3 | TRBV7-8 | -
CAWAHRAYSYTF | TGTGCCTGGGCCCACAGGGCATATAGCTACACCTTC | - | TRBJ1-2 | TRBV30 | -
CASSPGGNSPLHF | TGTGCCAGCAGTCCCGGTGGTAATTCACCCCTCCACTTT | - | TRBJ1-6 | TRBV28 | -
CAWRERRYGYTF | TGTGCCTGGAGGGAGAGGAGGTATGGCTACACCTTC | - | TRBJ1-2 | TRBV30 | -